The 12 T cell receptor beta chains presented below share a single source sample, sequenced in a study of T cell responses to AZD1222 COVID-19 vaccine (dated by TCRdb to about 2021). Read against the paper, the sample's time point label means: baseline before first vaccination. Library preparation employed the immunoSEQ multiplex PCR assay. In its TCRdb copy, this immuneACCESS table keeps in-frame sequences only and misses some clones. Where compared with another copy, unresolved V genes explain less than half of these, and the others have no known cause. Across this sample there are roughly 55,000 clones, with roughly 87% seen only once. Roughly 4% of the sample goes to the ten largest clones. The material sequenced was peripheral blood, taken on day 0 of AZD1222 vaccination. These receptors were taken from an adult in good health.

On this clone: This sample includes further DNA sequences coding for the same CDR3. The rearrangement uses TRBV5-6 and TRBJ1-3; D is unresolved. Per the germline V gene, CDR1 is SGHDT and CDR2 is YYEEEE. V was trimmed by 1 base and J by 2 bases, leaving 7 bases between them. This CDR3 has 14 amino acids. CDR3 residues: CASSLRGPGNTIYF. CDR3 DNA: TGTGCCAGCAGCTTGAGAGGGCCTGGAAACACCATATATTTT. Full variable domain (rest looked up from reference TRBV5-6 and TRBJ1-3): DAGVTQSPTHLIKTRGQQVTLRCSPKSGHDTVSWYQQALGQGPQFIFQYYEEEERQRGNFPDRFSGHQFPNYSSELNVNALLLGDSALYLCASSLRGPGNTIYFGEGSWLTVV.

There are a few counts of this clone. The chain has TRBV9 and TRBJ1-2; 7 bases align to TRBD1. Trimming cost V 3 bases and J 1 base; bases outside gene matches: 12. This CDR3 has 17 residues. The germline gives CDR1 SGDLS, CDR2 YYNGEE. In DNA form, the CDR3 reads TGTGCCAGCAGCGCCCGGGACAGCGAAGAATTTAACTATGGCTACACCTTC. Translation: CASSARDSEEFNYGYTF.

Relative to its sample, this clone is medium-sized. The chain joins TRBV7-9 to TRBJ2-7, with unresolved D. The V gene's germline CDR1 is SEHNR and CDR2 FQNEAQ (reference sequence). V was cut by 6 bases and J by 3 bases, with 15 bases left in between. The CDR3 loop spans 14 amino acids. The CDR3 spells CASRDGPGVYEQYF. CDR3 nucleotide sequence: TGTGCCAGCAGAGACGGGCCTGGCGTCTACGAGCAGTACTTC. The full variable domain, in which reference TRBV7-9 and TRBJ2-7 provide the parts outside the CDR3, is DTGVSQNPRHKITKRGQNVTFRCDPISEHNRLYWYRQTLGQGPEFLTYFQNEAQLEKSRLLSDRFSAERPKGSFSTLEIQRTEQGDSAMYLCASRDGPGVYEQYFGPGTRLTVT.

CDR3 in amino acids: CSSPGAATQYF. The DNA for the CDR3 is TGCAGCTCTCCTGGGGCTGCTACGCAGTATTTT. The chain couples TRBV20-1 to TRBJ2-3; tentative D call: TRBD1 (5 bases). Germline assignment: CDR1 DFQATT and CDR2 SNEGSKA (reference sequence). The CDR3 length is 11 residues.

V gene TRBV25-1 combines with J gene TRBJ1-1; 7 bases fit TRBD1. The CDR3 totals 15 residues. The junction had 3 bases not matched to a gene; V was cut back by 1 base and J by 1 base. CDR1 and CDR2 (germline): MGHDK, SYGVNS. The CDR3 DNA sequence: TGTGCCAGCAGTGAATCGACAGGGCGGAACACTGAAGCTTTCTTT. Translating gives CASSESTGRNTEAFF.

J is TRBJ1-5 and V is TRBV19; D gene unclear. The CDR3 runs 16 residues. V was trimmed by 5 bases and J by 3 bases, leaving 17 bases between them. Per germline, CDR1 LNHDA and CDR2 SQIVND (reference sequence). The CDR3 DNA is TGTGCCAGTAGTCCAGCCTCTGGACTGTACAATCAGCCCCAGCATTTT. Translated: CASSPASGLYNQPQHF.

The chain combines TRBV7-9 with TRBJ2-3; no definite D call. Germline V gene sequence: CDR1 SEHNR, CDR2 FQNEAQ (reference sequence). V was cut by 5 bases and J by 0 bases, with 9 bases left in between. The CDR3 contains 14 residues. The CDR3 region has the DNA TGTGCCAGCAGCCTCACCAAGAGCACAGATACGCAGTATTTT. Protein: CASSLTKSTDTQYF. The whole variable domain, filled in from reference TRBV7-9 and TRBJ2-3, reads DTGVSQNPRHKITKRGQNVTFRCDPISEHNRLYWYRQTLGQGPEFLTYFQNEAQLEKSRLLSDRFSAERPKGSFSTLEIQRTEQGDSAMYLCASSLTKSTDTQYFGPGTRLTVL.

This chain joins TRBV28 and TRBJ2-2; D not certain. Trimming left V 1 base short and J 4 bases short, with 13 bases between. This CDR3 has 16 residues. Germline assignment: CDR1 MDHEN and CDR2 SYDVKM. The CDR3 sequence: CASSLYWLSGTGELFF. CDR3 bases: TGTGCCAGCAGTTTATACTGGCTATCGGGCACCGGGGAGCTGTTTTTT.

The rearrangement joins TRBV4-3 to TRBJ1-4; no reliable D call. The CDR3 covers 16 residues. CDR1 LGHNA and CDR2 YSLEER come from the germline V gene. Trimming removed 1 base from V and 0 bases from J, with 9 bases in between. Here the CDR3 reads CASSQVRLATNEKLFF. For the CDR3, the DNA is TGCGCCAGCAGCCAAGTCAGACTTGCAACTAATGAAAAACTGTTTTTT.

This chain uses TRBV6-6 with TRBJ1-5; no reliable D call. The CDR3 is 14 residues long. Trimming took 5 bases from V and 0 from J, leaving 8 bases between them. Per the germline V gene, CDR1 is MNHNY and CDR2 is SVGAGI (reference sequence). DNA for the CDR3: TGTGCCAGCAGTCCCCTCTATAGCAATCAGCCCCAGCATTTT. Translating it yields CASSPLYSNQPQHF.

The chain combines TRBV27 with TRBJ1-2, with TRBD1 matching over 7 bases. The CDR3 loop spans 13 amino acids. V lost 10 bases, J lost 1 base, and 6 bases stayed unmatched. The germline V gene encodes CDR1 MNHEY and CDR2 SMNVEV (reference sequence). This chain's CDR3 is CATGTAYNYGYTF. The DNA of the CDR3 is TGTGCCACCGGGACAGCTTATAACTATGGCTACACCTTC.

V usage is TRBV9 and J usage is TRBJ1-5; the D gene is possibly TRBD1 (6 bases). CDR1 is SGDLS, CDR2 YYNGEE, per germline. This CDR3 is built from 18 residues. Trimming removed 4 bases at V and 5 bases at J, with 25 bases between. This CDR3 is CASSPAKILGTPYQPQHF. DNA for the CDR3: TGTGCCAGCAGCCCGGCGAAGATCCTCGGGACACCATATCAGCCCCAGCATTTT.